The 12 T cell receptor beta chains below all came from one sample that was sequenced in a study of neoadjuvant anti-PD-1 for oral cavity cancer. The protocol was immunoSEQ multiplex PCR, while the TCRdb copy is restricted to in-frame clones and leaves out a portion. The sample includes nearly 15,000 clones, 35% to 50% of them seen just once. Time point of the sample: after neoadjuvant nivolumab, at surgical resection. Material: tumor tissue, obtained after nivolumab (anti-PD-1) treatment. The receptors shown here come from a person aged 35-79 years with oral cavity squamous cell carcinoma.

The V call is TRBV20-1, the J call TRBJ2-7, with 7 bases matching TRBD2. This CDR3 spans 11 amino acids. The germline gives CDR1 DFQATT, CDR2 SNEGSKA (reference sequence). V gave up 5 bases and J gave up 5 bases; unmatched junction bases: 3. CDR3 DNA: TGCAGTGCTCCAGCGGGGAACGAGCAGTACTTC. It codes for CSAPAGNEQYF.

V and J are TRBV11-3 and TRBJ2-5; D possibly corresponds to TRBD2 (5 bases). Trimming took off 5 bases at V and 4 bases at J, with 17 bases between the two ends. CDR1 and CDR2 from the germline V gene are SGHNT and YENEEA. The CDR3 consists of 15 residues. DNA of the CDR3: TGTGCCAGCAGCCCCCGACGGGGTATGGGAGAGACCCAGTACTTC. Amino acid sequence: CASSPRRGMGETQYF.

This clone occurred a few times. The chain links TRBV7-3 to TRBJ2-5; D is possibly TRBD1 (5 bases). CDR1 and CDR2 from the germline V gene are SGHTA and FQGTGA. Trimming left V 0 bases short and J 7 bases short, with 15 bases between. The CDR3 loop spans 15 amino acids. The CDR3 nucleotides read TGTGCCAGCAGCTTAACCAGGGATGGTTCGGGGACCCAGTACTTC. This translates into CASSLTRDGSGTQYF.

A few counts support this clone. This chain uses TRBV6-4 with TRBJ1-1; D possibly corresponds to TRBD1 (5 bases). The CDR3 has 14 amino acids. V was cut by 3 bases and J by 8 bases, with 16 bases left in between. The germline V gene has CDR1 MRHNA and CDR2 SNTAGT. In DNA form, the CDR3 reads TGTGCCAGCAGTGAGGGACCAGAACTGGGGGAAGCTTTCTTT. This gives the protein CASSEGPELGEAFF.

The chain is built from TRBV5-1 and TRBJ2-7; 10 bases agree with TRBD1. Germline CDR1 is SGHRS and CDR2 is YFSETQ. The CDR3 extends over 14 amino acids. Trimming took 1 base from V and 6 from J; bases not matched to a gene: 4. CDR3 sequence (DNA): TGCGCCAGCAGCTTGCCCGGGACAGGGGTCGAGCAGTACTTC. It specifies CASSLPGTGVEQYF.

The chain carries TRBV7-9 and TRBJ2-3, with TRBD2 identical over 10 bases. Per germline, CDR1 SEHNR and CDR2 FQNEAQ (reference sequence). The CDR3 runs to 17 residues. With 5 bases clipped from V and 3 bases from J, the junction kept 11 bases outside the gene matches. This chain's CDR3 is CASSNPSSGGMTDTQYF. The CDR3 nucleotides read TGTGCCAGCAGCAATCCTTCTAGCGGGGGCATGACAGATACGCAGTATTTT.

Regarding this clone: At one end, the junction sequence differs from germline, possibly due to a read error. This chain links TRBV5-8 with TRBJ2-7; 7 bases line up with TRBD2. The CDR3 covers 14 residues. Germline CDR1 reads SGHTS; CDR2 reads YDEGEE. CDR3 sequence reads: CASSLVGAGDGRDF. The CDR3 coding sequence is TGTGCCAGCAGCTTGGTAGGCGCTGGGGATGGGAGGGACTTC.

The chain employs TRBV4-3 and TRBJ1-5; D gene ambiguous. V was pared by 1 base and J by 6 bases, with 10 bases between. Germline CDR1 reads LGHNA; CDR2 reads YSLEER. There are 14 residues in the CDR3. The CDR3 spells CASSQGGLGQPQHF. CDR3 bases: TGCGCCAGCAGCCAAGGAGGACTGGGTCAGCCCCAGCATTTT.

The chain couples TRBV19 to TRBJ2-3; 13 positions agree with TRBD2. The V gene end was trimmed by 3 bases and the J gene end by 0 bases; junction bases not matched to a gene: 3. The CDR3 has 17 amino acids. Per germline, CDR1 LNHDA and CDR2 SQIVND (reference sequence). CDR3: CASSIRTSGGSTDTQYF. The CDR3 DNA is TGTGCCAGTAGTATCCGGACTAGCGGGGGTAGCACAGATACGCAGTATTTT.

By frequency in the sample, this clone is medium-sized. The CDR3 nucleotides read TGTGCCAGCAAGGGGACTAGCGGTGCCGGCTCCTACGAGCAGTACTTC. It translates to CASKGTSGAGSYEQYF. The J gene is TRBJ2-7, the V gene TRBV6-6, with 11 bases fitting TRBD2. The ends lost 7 bases at V and 0 bases at J; junction bases unmatched: 8. This CDR3 has 16 amino acids. Germline V gene sequence: CDR1 MNHNY, CDR2 SVGAGI (reference sequence).

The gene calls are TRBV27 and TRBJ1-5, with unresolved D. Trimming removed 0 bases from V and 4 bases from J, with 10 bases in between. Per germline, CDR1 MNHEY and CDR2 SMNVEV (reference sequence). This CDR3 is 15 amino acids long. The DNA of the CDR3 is TGTGCCAGCAGTTTATCTCGGCGGAGTAATCAGCCCCAGCATTTT. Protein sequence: CASSLSRRSNQPQHF.

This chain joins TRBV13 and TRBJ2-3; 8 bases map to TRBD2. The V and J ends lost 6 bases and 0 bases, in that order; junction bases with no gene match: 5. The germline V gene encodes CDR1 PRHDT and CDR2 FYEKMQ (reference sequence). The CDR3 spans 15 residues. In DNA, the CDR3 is TGTGCCAGCAGTCTTAGCGGGACTAGCACAGATACGCAGTATTTT. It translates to CASSLSGTSTDTQYF.